The 16 T cell receptor beta chains below all came from one sample that was sequenced in a study of shared clonotypes between healthy human individuals. Clones were sequenced by immunoSEQ multiplex PCR, and TCRdb holds only the in-frame ones, with some missing. The data hold 600,000 to 800,000 clones, with over 60% observed a single time. The sample consisted of memory CD4+ T cells sorted from blood. The sample's subset: CD45RA-negative fraction. Receptors originate from a woman in her 30s in good health.

V is TRBV6-5 and J is TRBJ1-3; possible D gene TRBD1, 6 bases. The V gene lost 2 bases and the J gene lost 1 base, with 12 bases spanning the gap. This CDR3 has 16 residues. Germline CDR1 reads MNHEY; CDR2 reads SVGAGI. The CDR3 sequence is CASSYGGRRSGNTIYF. The CDR3 DNA sequence: TGTGCCAGCAGTTACGGGGGCAGGCGATCTGGAAACACCATATATTTT.

This chain links TRBV7-2 with TRBJ2-5; D is unclear. The V gene's germline CDR1 is SGHTA and CDR2 FQGNSA. This CDR3 contains 14 residues. With 2 bases removed from V and 5 bases from J, the gap between germline ends came to 12 bases. The CDR3 bases are TGTGCCAGCAGCTTAACGGCAGCGAGGGAGACCCAGTACTTC. Residues: CASSLTAARETQYF.

This chain links TRBV27 with TRBJ2-1, with 7 positions matching TRBD2. CDR3 size: 13 residues. Germline CDR1 reads MNHEY; CDR2 reads SMNVEV (reference sequence). J gave up 3 bases and V 6 bases, and 2 bases lay outside the gene matches. For the CDR3, the DNA is TGTGCCAGCAGCGGGACTAACTACAATGAGCAGTTCTTC. Its protein product is CASSGTNYNEQFF.

This clone has a single count. The chain joins TRBV10-2 to TRBJ2-3; D could derive from TRBD1 or TRBD2 (6 bases each). V was trimmed by 3 bases and J by 3 bases, leaving 16 bases between them. Per the germline V gene, CDR1 is WSHSY and CDR2 is SAAADI. CDR3 length equals 16 residues. In DNA form, the CDR3 reads TGCGCCAGCAGTGAAGGGGGGAGGACAAAGACAGATACGCAGTATTTT. Protein product: CASSEGGRTKTDTQYF.

This clone was observed a single time. CDR3 sequence (DNA): TGTGCCAGCAGCTTGGCGGCAGGATCGAACACTGAAGCTTTCTTT. It translates to CASSLAAGSNTEAFF. V gene TRBV5-4 combines with J gene TRBJ1-1, with unresolved D. CDR1 SGHNT and CDR2 YYREEE come from the germline V gene (reference sequence). V dropped 0 bases and J dropped 1 base, with 10 bases sitting between them. This CDR3 has 15 amino acids. Full variable domain (remainder filled in from reference TRBV5-4 and TRBJ1-1): ETGVTQSPTHLIKTRGQQVTLRCSSQSGHNTVSWYQQALGQGPQFIFQYYREEENGRGNFPPRFSGLQFPNYSSELNVNALELDDSALYLCASSLAAGSNTEAFFGQGTRLTVV.

The chain links TRBV19 to TRBJ1-1; D gene uncertain. Germline assignment: CDR1 LNHDA and CDR2 SQIVND (reference sequence). With 3 bases removed from V and 2 bases from J, the gap between germline ends came to 7 bases. The CDR3 contains 13 residues. The CDR3 here is CASSINRNTEAFF. In nucleotides, the CDR3 is TGTGCCAGTAGTATTAACCGAAACACTGAAGCTTTCTTT.

This clone has just one count. V gene TRBV4-1 combines with J gene TRBJ2-5, with TRBD2 matching over 14 bases. The DNA end favors TRBJ2-7, so the J call may be wrong. From germline, CDR1 is MGHRA and CDR2 YSYEKL. This CDR3 contains 15 residues. CDR3 coding DNA: TGCGCCAGCAGCCGGAAGACTAGCGGGAGGGACGAGCAGTACTTC. Translating gives CASSRKTSGRDEQYF.

Comment on this clone: A far larger clone is one nucleotide away, so this likely arose from a read error. The chain couples TRBV5-1 to TRBJ1-3; TRBD1 might be the D (6 bases). Trimming removed 0 bases at V and 3 bases at J, with 13 bases between. From germline, CDR1 is SGHRS and CDR2 YFSETQ. The CDR3 totals 16 residues. The CDR3 protein is CASSLELGTFGNTIYF. CDR3 in DNA: TGCGCCAGCAGCTTGGAGTTAGGGACATTTGGAAACACCATATATTTT.

The CDR3 sequence is CASSHTKGAGNTEAFF. The DNA for the CDR3 is TGCGCCAGCAGCCACACGAAGGGAGCGGGGAACACTGAAGCTTTCTTT. This chain joins TRBV5-1 and TRBJ1-1; D is unresolved. V was trimmed by 4 bases and J by 1 base, leaving 17 bases between them. Germline values: CDR1 SGHRS, CDR2 YFSETQ. This CDR3 is built from 16 residues.

The chain recombines TRBV6-1 with TRBJ1-1; 8 positions agree with TRBD1. J gave up 1 base and V 5 bases, and 6 bases lay outside the gene matches. From germline, CDR1 is MNHNS and CDR2 SASEGT. The CDR3 runs to 15 residues. Here the CDR3 DNA reads TGTGCCAGCAGTCCCCGGACAGGGTCGAACACTGAAGCTTTCTTT. Protein sequence: CASSPRTGSNTEAFF.

This clone appeared once. A single base separates this from a much larger clone, so it may be a read error. The same CDR3 can be traced to other DNA sequences in this sample. The chain recombines TRBV5-1 with TRBJ2-7, with TRBD1 matching 7 bases. The V and J ends lost 0 bases and 0 bases, in that order; junction bases with no gene match: 0. This CDR3 is built from 14 residues. CDR1 and CDR2 (germline): SGHRS, YFSETQ. This chain's CDR3 is CASSLGQGSYEQYF. The CDR3 nucleotides read TGCGCCAGCAGCTTGGGACAGGGCTCCTACGAGCAGTACTTC.

This rearrangement joins TRBV5-1 to TRBJ2-3; 7 bases line up with TRBD2. CDR1 is SGHRS and CDR2 is YFSETQ in the germline V gene. V gave up 0 bases and J gave up 5 bases; unmatched junction bases: 3. The CDR3 is 14 amino acids. DNA of the CDR3: TGCGCCAGCAGCTTGGCTCTAGCGGTAGATACGCAGTATTTT. Protein: CASSLALAVDTQYF.

The gene calls are TRBV2 and TRBJ1-4; D gene ambiguous. In germline, CDR1 is SNHLY, CDR2 FYNNEI. This CDR3 has 13 amino acids. Between the trimmed V and J ends, which lost 4 bases and 6 bases, there was a span of 9 bases. CDR3: CASSGLRYEKLFF. The CDR3 DNA reads as TGTGCCAGCAGTGGGCTGCGTTATGAAAAACTGTTTTTT. Complete variable domain (other parts from reference TRBV2 and TRBJ1-4): EPEVTQTPSHQVTQMGQEVILRCVPISNHLYFYWYRQILGQKVEFLVSFYNNEISEKSEIFDDQFSVERPDGSNFTLKIRSTKLEDSAMYFCASSGLRYEKLFFGSGTQLSVL.

The chain joins TRBV6-1 to TRBJ2-3; maybe TRBD1 (6 bases). CDR1 is MNHNS and CDR2 is SASEGT in the germline V gene. The CDR3 is 14 amino acids. V was cut by 4 bases and J by 2 bases, with 10 bases left in between. CDR3 sequence reads: CASSGGDNTDTQYF. The CDR3 coding sequence is TGTGCCAGCAGTGGAGGGGACAACACAGATACGCAGTATTTT.

This clone occurred a few times. The rearrangement uses TRBV28 and TRBJ2-3; the match to TRBD2 covers 8 bases. CDR1 and CDR2 from the germline V gene are MDHEN and SYDVKM. J lost 5 bases, V lost 6 bases, and 4 bases had no gene match. The length of the CDR3 is 13 residues. As DNA, the CDR3 is TGTGCCAGCAGCATAGCGGGACAAGATACGCAGTATTTT. This encodes CASSIAGQDTQYF. Combining the CDR3 with reference TRBV28 and TRBJ2-3 gives the whole variable domain DVKVTQSSRYLVKRTGEKVFLECVQDMDHENMFWYRQDPGLGLRLIYFSYDVKMKEKGDIPEGYSVSREKKERFSLILESASTNQTSMYLCASSIAGQDTQYFGPGTRLTVL.

The CDR3 sequence: CASSEGLAGRNEQFF. The CDR3 region has the DNA TGTGCCAGCAGTGAAGGGCTAGCGGGTCGCAATGAGCAGTTCTTC. V and J are TRBV6-1 and TRBJ2-1, with 8 nucleotides matching TRBD2. The length of the CDR3 is 15 residues. Looked up from germline, CDR1 is MNHNS and CDR2 is SASEGT. Trimming removed 1 base from V and 6 bases from J; junction bases left unmatched: 5.